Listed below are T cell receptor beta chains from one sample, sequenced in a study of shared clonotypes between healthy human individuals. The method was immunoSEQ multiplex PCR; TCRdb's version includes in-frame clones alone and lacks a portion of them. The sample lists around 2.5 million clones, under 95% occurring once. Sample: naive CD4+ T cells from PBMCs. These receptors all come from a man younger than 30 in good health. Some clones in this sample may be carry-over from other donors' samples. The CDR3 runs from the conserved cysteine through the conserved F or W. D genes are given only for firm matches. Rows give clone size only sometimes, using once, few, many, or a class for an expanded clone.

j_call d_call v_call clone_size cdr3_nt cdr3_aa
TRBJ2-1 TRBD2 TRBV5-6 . TGTGCCAGCAGCGCCGTAGCGGGAGGGTACAATGAGCAGTTCTTC CASSAVAGGYNEQFF
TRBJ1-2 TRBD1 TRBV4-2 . TGTGCCAGCAGCCAAGTGGGACAGGGGTATGGCTACACCTTC CASSQVGQGYGYTF
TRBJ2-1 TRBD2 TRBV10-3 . TGTGCCATCAAACCACTAGCGGGTACAGATGAGCAGTTCTTC CAIKPLAGTDEQFF
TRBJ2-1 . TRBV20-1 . TGCAGTGCTAGAGACAATGAGCAGTTCTTC CSARDNEQFF
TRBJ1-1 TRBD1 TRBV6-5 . TGTGCCAGCACCCGGGACAGGGGGAACACTGAAGCTTTCTTT CASTRDRGNTEAFF
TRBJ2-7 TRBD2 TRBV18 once TGTGCCAGCTCACAGGGACTAGCGGGGTACGAGCAGTACTTC CASSQGLAGYEQYF
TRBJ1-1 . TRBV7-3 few TGTGCCAGCAGCTTAAATGCTGGGGGTGAAGCTTTCTTT CASSLNAGGEAFF
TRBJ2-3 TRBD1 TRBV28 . TGTGCCAGCAGTTTATTTCTCAGGGGGCAGGCGGCAGATACGCAGTATTTT CASSLFLRGQAADTQYF
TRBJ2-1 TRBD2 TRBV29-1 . TGCAGCGTTGTTCGGACTAGCGGATACAATGAGCAGTTCTTC CSVVRTSGYNEQFF
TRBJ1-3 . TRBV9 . TGTGCCAGCAGCGGCCGATGGACGCCGGGGGTTGGAAACACCATATATTTT CASSGRWTPGVGNTIYF
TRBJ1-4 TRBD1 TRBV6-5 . TGTGCCAGCAGTTACAAGGGGGCCCCGGGCAAACTGTTTTTT CASSYKGAPGKLFF
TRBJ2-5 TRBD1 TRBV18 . TGTGCCAGCTCGCACGACAGGGATCGTCGGGAGACCCAGTACTTC CASSHDRDRRETQYF
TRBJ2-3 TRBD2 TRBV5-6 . TGTGCCAGCAGCTTGGTGCGGGAGGGGACAGATACGCAGTATTTT CASSLVREGTDTQYF
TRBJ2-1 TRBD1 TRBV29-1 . TGCAGCGTTGGACAGGGGCGGCATGAGCAGTTCTTC CSVGQGRHEQFF
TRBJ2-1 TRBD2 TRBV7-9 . TGTGCCAGCAGCCCGACGAACGGACTAGCGGATGGGTACAATGAGCAGTTCTTC CASSPTNGLADGYNEQFF
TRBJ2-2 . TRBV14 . TGTGCCAGCAGCCCGGGACTTTTTCTGCCTCGACGCGGGGAGCTGTTTTTT CASSPGLFLPRRGELFF
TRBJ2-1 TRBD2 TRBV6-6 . TGTGCCAGCATTAATAGGGCGGGAGGCTGGAACGGGCAGTTCTTC CASINRAGGWNGQFF
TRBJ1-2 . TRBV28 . TGTGCCAGCCACTTCCGGGGTGTTCATGGCTACACCTTC CASHFRGVHGYTF
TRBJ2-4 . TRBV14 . TGTGCCAGCAGCCAAGCCTCGGTCATTCAGTACTTC CASSQASVIQYF
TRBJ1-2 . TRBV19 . TGTGCCAGTAGTATTGGGGGGAACTATGGCTACACCTTC CASSIGGNYGYTF
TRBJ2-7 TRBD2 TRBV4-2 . TGTGCCAGCAGCCTAAAGGGGTCCGGACTAGCGGGAGGTCCTTCCTACGAGCAGTACTTC CASSLKGSGLAGGPSYEQYF
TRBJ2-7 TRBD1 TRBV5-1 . TGCGCCAGCAGCTTGGGGACAGGTTTCTCCTACGAGCAGTACTTC CASSLGTGFSYEQYF
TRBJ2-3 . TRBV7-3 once TGTGCCAGCAGCTTAGGTTCCCAAAGGGGCGCAGATACGCAGTATTTT CASSLGSQRGADTQYF
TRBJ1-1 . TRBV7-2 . TGTGCCAGCAGCTTAGTAGGCGGTGGGGGTGAAGCTTTCTTT CASSLVGGGGEAFF
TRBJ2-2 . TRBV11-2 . TGTGCCAGCGGTCCTAGCCGTGCGAACACCGGGGAGCTGTTTTTT CASGPSRANTGELFF
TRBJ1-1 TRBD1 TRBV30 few TGTGCCTGGCAGGACAGGGGCACTGAAGCTTTCTTT CAWQDRGTEAFF
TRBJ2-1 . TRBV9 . TGTGCCAGCAGCGGATTTAGCGTCTCCTACAATGAGCAGTTCTTC CASSGFSVSYNEQFF
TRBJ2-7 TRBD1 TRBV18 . TGTGCCAGCTCACCACCCGGGACAGACGAGCAGTACTTC CASSPPGTDEQYF
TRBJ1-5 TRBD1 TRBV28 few TGTGCCAGCAATAGCGACAGGGAAAAGGATTTT CASNSDREKDF
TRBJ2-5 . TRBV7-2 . TGTGCCAGCAGCCTACCGTACCAAGAGACCCAGTACTTC CASSLPYQETQYF
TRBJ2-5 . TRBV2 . TGTGCCAGCAGTGGCTTCGGGCAACACCAGTACTTC CASSGFGQHQYF
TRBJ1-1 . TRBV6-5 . TGTGCCAGCAGTCAAACGAGGGCTAACACTGAAGCTTTCTTT CASSQTRANTEAFF
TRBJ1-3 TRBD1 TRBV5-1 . TGCGCCAGCAGCTCTCCAGGGGGCGCATCAGCTGGAAACACCATATATTTT CASSSPGGASAGNTIYF
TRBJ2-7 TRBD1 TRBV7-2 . TGTGCCAGCAGCTTATTCACTGGGACAGGGTTTTACTTC CASSLFTGTGFYF
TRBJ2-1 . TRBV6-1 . TGTGCCAGCAGTGAGGCTAGTCGTAATGAGCAGTTCTTC CASSEASRNEQFF
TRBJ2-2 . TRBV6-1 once TGTGCCAGCAGTGAAGCGGGAGGCAGCACCGGGGAGCTGTTTTTT CASSEAGGSTGELFF
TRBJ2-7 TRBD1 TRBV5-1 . TGCGCCAGCAGCCCGGGACAGGGGCTTCGGTTGAGCTCCTACGAGCAGTACTTC CASSPGQGLRLSSYEQYF
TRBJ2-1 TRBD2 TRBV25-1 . TGTGCCAGCAGTAATGGACTAGGGGCTGAGCAGTTCTTC CASSNGLGAEQFF
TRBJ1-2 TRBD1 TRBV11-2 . TGTGCCAGCAGACTAGGGACAGGACCGTTGTCCTTC CASRLGTGPLSF
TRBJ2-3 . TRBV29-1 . TGCAGCGCAGGGATTAGCGGTTACACAGATACGCAGTATTTT CSAGISGYTDTQYF
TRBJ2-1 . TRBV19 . TGTGCCAGTAGTAGGACACTAGTTCCTCCCTACAATGAGCAGTTCTTC CASSRTLVPPYNEQFF
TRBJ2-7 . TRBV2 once TGTGCCAGCAGTGGTCCCGGCGAGCAGTACTTC CASSGPGEQYF
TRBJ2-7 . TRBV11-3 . TGTGCCAGCAGCTTAGTGGACACTTTTCGCTCCTACGAGCAGTACTTC CASSLVDTFRSYEQYF
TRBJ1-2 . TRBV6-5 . TGTGCCAGCAGTAGGCCGGGGAACTATGGCTACACCTTC CASSRPGNYGYTF
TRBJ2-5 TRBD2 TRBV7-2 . TGTGCCAGCAGCTTGGCGGGAGGGCCAGGGGAGACCCAGTACTTC CASSLAGGPGETQYF
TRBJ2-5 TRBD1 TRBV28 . TGTGCCAGCAGTGATCTCCTCGGACAGGGGGCAGCCGGACGGTGGGAGACCCAGTACTTC CASSDLLGQGAAGRWETQYF
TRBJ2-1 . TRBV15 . TGTGCCACCAGCAGCTTGGGACCCGTGGTAAACAATGAGCAGTTCTTC CATSSLGPVVNNEQFF
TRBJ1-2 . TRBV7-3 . TGTGCCAGCAGCTTTGAGGGGGATGTTGGCTACACCTTC CASSFEGDVGYTF
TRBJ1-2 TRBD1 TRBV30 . TGTGCCTGGAGCGCCACAGGGGGCGGGGGCTACACCTTC CAWSATGGGGYTF
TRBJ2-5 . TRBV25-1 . TGTGCCAGCAGTGACCCACAGGGTACGGAGACCCAGTACTTC CASSDPQGTETQYF